This TCR beta chain originates from a study of T-cell reconstitution after alpha-beta-depleted transplantation in children. For TCRbeta, the library was prepared with unique molecular identifiers. Each CDR3 protein is one row after TCRdb ran MiXCR on the PCR reads. The table lists approximately 510,000 distinct CDR3 sequences, about 18% of them singletons, with approximately 3% in the top ten. This sequence was found in a human donor who donated a stem cell graft to a child with acute lymphoblastic leukemia. This specimen was PBMCs from the stem cell graft donor, taken from the stem cell graft.

CDR3 in amino acids: CASSWGKGSVGQYF. DNA of the CDR3: TGTGCCAGCAGTTGGGGAAAGGGCTCGGTGGGGCAGTACTTC. This rearrangement joins TRBV27 to TRBJ2-7; D is ambiguous. Trimming stripped 4 bases from V and 9 bases from J, with 19 bases between. The germline V gene encodes CDR1 MNHEY and CDR2 SMNVEV (reference sequence). There are 14 residues in the CDR3.